The clone carrying this TCR beta chain was seen only a few times. Its antigen is undetermined. The data derive from a study of beta chain features in type 1 diabetes. As for the study in general: Age, gender, cell numbers and subset yield matched between patients and controls. Findings and caveats of the study: cDNA-based reads could over-represent cells with high TCR expression. Shorter TCRB CDR3s, moderately but significantly so, marked every one of the four CD4+ subsets in Type 1 diabetes patients.

Of the isolated RNA, all was reverse transcribed, and so the sequenced material was expressed TCRB transcripts. The assay was immunoSEQ multiplex PCR, and TCRdb's table has in-frame clones only and misses some. The sample shows about 120,000 clones, roughly 17% of them seen only once. This CDR3 is built from 13 residues. V lost 6 bases, J lost 1 base, and 10 bases lay in between. The germline CDR1 and CDR2 sequences are MDHEN and SYDVKM. Sequenced input: central memory CD4+ T cells from blood. The sequence came from a man between 25 and 39 years old with type 1 diabetes. This chain links TRBV28 with TRBJ2-7; TRBD1 is a possible D gene (6 bases). The CDR3 sequence: CASRLDRSYEQYF. The CDR3 coding sequence is TGTGCCAGCAGGCTGGACAGATCCTACGAGCAGTACTTC.